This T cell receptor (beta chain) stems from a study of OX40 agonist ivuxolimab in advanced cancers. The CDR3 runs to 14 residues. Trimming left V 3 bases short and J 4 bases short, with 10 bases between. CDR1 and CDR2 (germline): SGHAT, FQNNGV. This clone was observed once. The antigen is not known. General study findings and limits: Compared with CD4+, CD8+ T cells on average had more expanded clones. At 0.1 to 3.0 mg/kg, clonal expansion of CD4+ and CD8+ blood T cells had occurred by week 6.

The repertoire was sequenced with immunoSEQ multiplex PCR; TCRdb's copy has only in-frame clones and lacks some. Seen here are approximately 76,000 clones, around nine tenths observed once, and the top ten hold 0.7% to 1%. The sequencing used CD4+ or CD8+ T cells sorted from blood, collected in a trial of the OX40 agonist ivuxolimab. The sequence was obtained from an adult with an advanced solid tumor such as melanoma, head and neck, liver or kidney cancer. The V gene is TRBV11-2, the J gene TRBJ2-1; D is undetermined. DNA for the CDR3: TGTGCCAGCAGCTTGGGTAACAGATACAATGAGCAGTTCTTC. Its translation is CASSLGNRYNEQFF.